One sample yielded the 23 T cell receptor beta chains listed below, sequenced in a study of blood T cell repertoires in COVID-19. Using immunoSEQ multiplex PCR, the repertoire was profiled, and TCRdb retains in-frame clones only, with some absent. The sample shows about 120,000 clones, over 70% of them seen only once. Source material: peripheral blood. The receptor set was obtained from an older man with acute or convalescent COVID-19.

This chain uses TRBV5-4 with TRBJ2-7; 10 bases fit TRBD1. After removal of 4 bases from V and 7 bases from J, the junction contained 8 bases not matched to a gene. Germline CDR1 SGHNT, CDR2 YYREEE (reference sequence). The CDR3 totals 14 residues. The CDR3 sequence: CASSSRTGGEEQYF. CDR3 bases: TGTGCCAGCAGCAGTAGGACAGGGGGGGAAGAGCAGTACTTC.

The chain has TRBV19 and TRBJ1-5, with D maybe TRBD1 (5 bases). The CDR3 extends over 14 amino acids. V dropped 7 bases and J dropped 5 bases, with 15 bases sitting between them. CDR1 and CDR2 from the germline V gene are LNHDA and SQIVND (reference sequence). CDR3 sequence: CASTTAPGDQPQHF. The CDR3 coding sequence is TGTGCCAGTACCACTGCCCCGGGGGATCAGCCCCAGCATTTT.

The chain uses TRBV4-3 and TRBJ1-3; TRBD1 is a possible D gene (6 bases). Germline V gene data show CDR1 as LGHNA and CDR2 as YSLEER. The germline V and J ends were trimmed by 2 bases and 0 bases, with 14 bases remaining between them. The CDR3 loop spans 17 amino acids. The CDR3 nucleotides are TGCGCCAGCAGCCAAATACTAGGGGGTGGCTCTGGAAACACCATATATTTT. This codes for CASSQILGGGSGNTIYF.

This clone showed up just once. This chain joins TRBV18 and TRBJ2-5, with 9 positions matching TRBD1. The V segment lost 4 bases and the J segment 2 bases; nucleotides outside the gene matches: 5. Per the germline V gene, CDR1 is KGHSH and CDR2 is LQKENI. This CDR3 spans 15 amino acids. Here the CDR3 reads CASSRTGAEQETQYF. As DNA, the CDR3 is TGTGCCAGCTCACGGACAGGGGCAGAACAAGAGACCCAGTACTTC.

The V gene is TRBV20-1, the J gene TRBJ1-2; tentatively, D is TRBD1 (5 bases). The V end was cut by 7 bases, the J end by 0 bases, with 6 bases between. This CDR3 is 11 amino acids long. Germline V lookup: CDR1 DFQATT, CDR2 SNEGSKA (reference sequence). The CDR3 nucleotides are TGCAGTGGGGGGGCTAACTATGGCTACACCTTC. Its translation: CSGGANYGYTF.

The J gene is TRBJ2-1, the V gene TRBV7-9; 7 positions match TRBD1. This CDR3 contains 16 residues. From germline, CDR1 is SEHNR and CDR2 FQNEAQ (reference sequence). V dropped 5 bases and J dropped 0; count of bases not matched to a gene: 7. CDR3 loop: CASSPRTGNSYNEQFF. The CDR3 DNA follows: TGTGCCAGCAGCCCAAGGACAGGCAACTCCTACAATGAGCAGTTCTTC.

CDR3 in amino acids: CASSPRQAPALVTQYF. The DNA of the CDR3 is TGTGCCAGCAGCCCGAGACAGGCCCCTGCACTAGTCACGCAGTATTTT. The genes are TRBV9 and TRBJ2-3; the D gene is possibly TRBD1 (6 bases). This CDR3 has 16 residues. Looked up from germline, CDR1 is SGDLS and CDR2 is YYNGEE. The V gene lost 4 bases and the J gene lost 9 bases, with 24 bases spanning the gap.

This sequence joins TRBV7-2 and TRBJ2-5; 12 nucleotides match TRBD2. Germline CDR1 is SGHTA and CDR2 is FQGNSA. The CDR3 extends over 14 amino acids. After removal of 2 bases from V and 5 bases from J, the junction contained 0 bases not matched to a gene. DNA of the CDR3: TGTGCCAGCAGCTTACTAGCGGGGGGGGAGACCCAGTACTTC. Its translation is CASSLLAGGETQYF. Full variable domain (outside the CDR3, taken from reference TRBV7-2 and TRBJ2-5): GAGVSQSPSNKVTEKGKDVELRCDPISGHTALYWYRQSLGQGLEFLIYFQGNSAPDKSGLPSDRFSAERTGGSVSTLTIQRTQQEDSAVYLCASSLLAGGETQYFGPGTRLLVL.

With regard to this clone: Its ends do not fully match the called genes, so a read error is possible. The chain is built from TRBV7-7 and TRBJ1-1, with D tentatively TRBD1 (6 bases). This CDR3 spans 13 amino acids. Germline V CDR1 and CDR2: SSHAT, FNYEAQ (reference sequence). The CDR3: CASSSDSNTEAFF. The CDR3 DNA sequence: TGTGCTAGCAGCTCGGACAGTAACACTGAAGCTTTCTTT.

The chain couples TRBV7-3 to TRBJ2-1, with 9 bases matching TRBD2. Germline values: CDR1 SGHTA, CDR2 FQGTGA. This CDR3 has 15 amino acids. V shed 5 bases and J 9 bases; nucleotides not matched to a gene: 11. The CDR3 sequence: CASSPGTSRPREQFF. DNA for the CDR3: TGTGCCAGCAGCCCCGGGACTAGCCGCCCCCGTGAGCAGTTCTTC.

The chain employs TRBV18 and TRBJ1-1; tentatively, D is TRBD1 (5 bases). With 3 bases removed from V and 6 bases from J, the gap between germline ends came to 17 bases. CDR1 is KGHSH and CDR2 is LQKENI in the germline V gene. The CDR3 has 15 residues. CDR3 nucleotides: TGTGCCAGCTCACCTGTCTCGACAGTAAAAGCTGAAGCTTTCTTT. Its protein is CASSPVSTVKAEAFF.

The CDR3 nucleotides are TGTGCCAGCAGCCAAGGACAGGGTTGGTACTTC. Protein product: CASSQGQGWYF. This rearrangement joins TRBV6-2 or TRBV6-3 to TRBJ2-4, with 8 bases that match TRBD1. Germline loops: CDR1 MNHEY, CDR2 SVGEGT. Trimming removed 6 bases from V and 15 bases from J; junction bases left unmatched: 7. The CDR3 has 11 amino acids.

The V and J genes are TRBV4-1 and TRBJ1-2; TRBD1 agrees at 7 bases. The CDR3 extends over 15 amino acids. Germline assignment: CDR1 MGHRA and CDR2 YSYEKL. The ends lost 0 bases at V and 4 bases at J; junction bases unmatched: 5. This chain's CDR3 is CASSQDATGIYGYTF. The CDR3 DNA reads as TGCGCCAGCAGCCAAGATGCGACAGGGATCTATGGCTACACCTTC.

V gene TRBV7-9 combines with J gene TRBJ2-2; 13 bases align to TRBD2. V shed 4 bases, J shed 0 bases, and the junction held 8 bases outside the gene matches. This CDR3 spans 19 amino acids. Germline V gene data show CDR1 as SEHNR and CDR2 as FQNEAQ (reference sequence). CDR3 protein: CASSSLLLAGGTNTGELFF. The CDR3 DNA reads as TGTGCCAGCAGCTCCTTATTACTAGCGGGGGGGACGAACACCGGGGAGCTGTTTTTT.

This chain links TRBV4-2 with TRBJ1-2; D might be TRBD1 (6 bases). CDR1 LGHNA and CDR2 YNFKEQ come from the germline V gene. The CDR3 is 14 residues long. Deletions cut 3 bases from V and 7 bases from J, with 15 bases between. CDR3 DNA sequence: TGTGCCAGCAGCCAGCAACAGGGTCTAAGTGGCTACACCTTC. Protein: CASSQQQGLSGYTF.

The sample holds a few counts of this clone. V gene TRBV3-1 (or the pseudogene TRBV3-2) combines with J gene TRBJ2-5; the match to TRBD2 covers 16 bases. The V and J ends lost 2 bases and 4 bases, in that order; junction bases with no gene match: 10. The CDR3 runs to 19 residues. The V gene's germline CDR1 is LGHDT and CDR2 YNNKEL (reference sequence). The CDR3 is CASSQPEGTSGGARETQYF. DNA of the CDR3: TGTGCCAGCAGCCAACCAGAGGGGACTAGCGGGGGGGCTCGAGAGACCCAGTACTTC.

V is TRBV5-4 and J is TRBJ2-3, with 9 bases aligning to TRBD2. The germline gives CDR1 SGHNT, CDR2 YYREEE (reference sequence). This CDR3 is built from 18 residues. V was pared by 0 bases and J by 0 bases, with 8 bases of the junction left unmatched. This CDR3 is CASSLGVAGAASTDTQYF. As DNA, the CDR3 is TGTGCCAGCAGCTTGGGGGTAGCGGGGGCGGCTAGCACAGATACGCAGTATTTT.

The V gene is TRBV21-1, the J gene TRBJ2-1; the table calls TRBD2, which could not be checked here. TRBV21-1 is marked as a pseudogene. The CDR3 has 14 amino acids. CDR3 nucleotides: TGTGCCAGCAGCACTAGCGGTTCCTACAATGAGCAGTTCTTC. The encoded protein is CASSTSGSYNEQFF.

This clone has a single count. J is TRBJ2-5 and V is TRBV18; TRBD2 matches at 7 bases. In germline, CDR1 is KGHSH, CDR2 LQKENI. The CDR3 sequence is 16 residues long. J gave up 0 bases and V 2 bases, and 6 bases lay outside the gene matches. CDR3 nucleotide sequence: TGTGCCAGCTCACCAAAGTCTAGCGGAGACCAAGAGACCCAGTACTTC. Its translation is CASSPKSSGDQETQYF.

The CDR3 DNA sequence: TGCGCCAGCAGCCCCGGGGGGGGGCAGTCCTCCTACGAGCAGTACTTC. Protein product: CASSPGGGQSSYEQYF. V and J are TRBV5-1 and TRBJ2-7; TRBD2 matches 8 bases. Germline V gene data show CDR1 as SGHRS and CDR2 as YFSETQ. The CDR3 length is 16 residues. The V and J ends lost 4 bases and 0 bases, in that order; junction bases with no gene match: 9. Using reference TRBV5-1 and TRBJ2-7 for the parts outside the CDR3, the full variable domain is KAGVTQTPRYLIKTRGQQVTLSCSPISGHRSVSWYQQTPGQGLQFLFEYFSETQRNKGNFPGRFSGRQFSNSRSEMNVSTLELGDSALYLCASSPGGGQSSYEQYFGPGTRLTVT.

This clone appeared a single time. The genes are TRBV5-1 and TRBJ1-2; possible D gene TRBD1, 5 bases. The CDR3 runs 13 residues. From germline, CDR1 is SGHRS and CDR2 YFSETQ. V was shortened by 2 bases and J by 7 bases, with 12 bases between the two germline ends. For the CDR3, the DNA is TGCGCCAGCAGCTTTGAAGGGGTTGGTGGCTACACCTTC. It codes for CASSFEGVGGYTF. Variable domain in full (rest from reference TRBV5-1 and TRBJ1-2): KAGVTQTPRYLIKTRGQQVTLSCSPISGHRSVSWYQQTPGQGLQFLFEYFSETQRNKGNFPGRFSGRQFSNSRSEMNVSTLELGDSALYLCASSFEGVGGYTFGSGTRLTVV.

This chain uses TRBV9 with TRBJ1-6, with 9 bases identical to TRBD1. The CDR3 length is 16 residues. The germline gives CDR1 SGDLS, CDR2 YYNGEE. Trimming cost V 0 bases and J 9 bases; bases outside gene matches: 7. The CDR3 region is CASSVGGQGQGSPLHF. The CDR3 DNA follows: TGTGCCAGCAGCGTAGGCGGACAGGGACAGGGTTCACCCCTCCACTTT.

The chain links TRBV5-1 to TRBJ1-5, with 7 bases identical to TRBD1. Germline lookup yields CDR1 SGHRS and CDR2 YFSETQ. There are 14 residues in the CDR3. V lost 4 bases to trimming and J lost 2 bases; unmatched junction nucleotides: 3. The CDR3 nucleotides read TGCGCCAGCAGCCTCACAGGGGGCAATCAGCCCCAGCATTTT. This gives the protein CASSLTGGNQPQHF.